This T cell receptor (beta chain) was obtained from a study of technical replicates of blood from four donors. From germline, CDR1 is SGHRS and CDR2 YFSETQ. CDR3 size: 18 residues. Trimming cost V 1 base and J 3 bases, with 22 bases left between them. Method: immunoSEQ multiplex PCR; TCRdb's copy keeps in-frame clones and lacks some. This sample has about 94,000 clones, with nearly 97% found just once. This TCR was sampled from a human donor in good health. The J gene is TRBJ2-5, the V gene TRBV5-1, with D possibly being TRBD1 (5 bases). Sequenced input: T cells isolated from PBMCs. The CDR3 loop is CASSLMSVSLGPEETQYF. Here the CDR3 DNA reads TGCGCCAGCAGCTTGATGTCGGTTAGTTTGGGGCCAGAAGAGACCCAGTACTTC.